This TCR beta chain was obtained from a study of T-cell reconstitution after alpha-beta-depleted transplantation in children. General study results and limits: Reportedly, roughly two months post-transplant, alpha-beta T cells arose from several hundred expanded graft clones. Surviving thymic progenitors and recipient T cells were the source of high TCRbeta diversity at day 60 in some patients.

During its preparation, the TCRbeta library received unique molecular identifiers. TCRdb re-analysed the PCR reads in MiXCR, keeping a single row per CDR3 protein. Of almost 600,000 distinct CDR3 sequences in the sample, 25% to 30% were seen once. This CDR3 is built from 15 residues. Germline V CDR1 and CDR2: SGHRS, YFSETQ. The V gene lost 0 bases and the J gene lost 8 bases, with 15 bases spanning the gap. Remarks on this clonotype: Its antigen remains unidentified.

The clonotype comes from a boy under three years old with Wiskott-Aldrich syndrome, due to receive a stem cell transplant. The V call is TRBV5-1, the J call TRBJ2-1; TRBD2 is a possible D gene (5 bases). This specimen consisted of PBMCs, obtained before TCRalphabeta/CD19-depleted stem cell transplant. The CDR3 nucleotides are TGCGCCAGCAGCTTGGTTCCAGGAGGTGGTCATGAGCAGTTCTTC. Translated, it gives CASSLVPGGGHEQFF.